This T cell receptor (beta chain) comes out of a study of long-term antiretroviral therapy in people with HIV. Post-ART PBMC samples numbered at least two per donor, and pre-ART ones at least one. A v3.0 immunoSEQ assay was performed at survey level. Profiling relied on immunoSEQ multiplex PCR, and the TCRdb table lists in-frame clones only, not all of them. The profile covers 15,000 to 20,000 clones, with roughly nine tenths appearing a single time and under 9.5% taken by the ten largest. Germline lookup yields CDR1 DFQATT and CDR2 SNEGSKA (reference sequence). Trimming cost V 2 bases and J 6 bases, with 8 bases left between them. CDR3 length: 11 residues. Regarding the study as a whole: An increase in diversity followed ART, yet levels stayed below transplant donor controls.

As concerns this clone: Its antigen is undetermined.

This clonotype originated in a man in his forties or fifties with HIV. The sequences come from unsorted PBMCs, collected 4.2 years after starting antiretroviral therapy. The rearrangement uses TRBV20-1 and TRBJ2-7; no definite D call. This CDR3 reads CSARRPLEQYF. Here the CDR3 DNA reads TGCAGTGCTAGACGGCCCCTCGAGCAGTACTTC.